This is a list of T cell receptor beta chains from one sample in a study of patients and donors after allogeneic stem cell transplantation. TCRdb fed the RT-PCR reads into MiXCR, producing one record per CDR3 protein. This table holds about 160,000 distinct CDR3 sequences, roughly 31% found once. The specimen sequenced was blood, either unsorted or a sorted T cell fraction (not recorded which). Receptor source: a human donor who was either an allogeneic HSCT recipient or a stem cell or donor lymphocyte infusion donor (not recorded which). It is not recorded whose cells these are; they may come from a transplant donor. CDR3s include the opening cysteine and the closing phenylalanine or tryptophan. A D gene is named only where the DNA matches it firmly. For some rows the clone size is stated as once, few or many, or as a class when expanded; others skip it.

size: -
V: TRBV5-5
J: TRBJ2-1
D: -
CDR3: CASSLRRRNEQFF
DNA: TGTGCCAGCAGCTTGCGCAGGAGGAATGAGCAGTTCTTC

size: few
V: TRBV27
J: TRBJ2-1
D: TRBD1
CDR3: CASSNRGSNNEQFF
DNA: TGTGCCAGCAGTAACAGGGGATCAAACAATGAGCAGTTCTTC

size: -
V: TRBV5-6
J: TRBJ1-5
D: -
CDR3: CASSLGPGSNQPQHF
DNA: TGTGCCAGCAGCTTGGGACCTGGAAGCAATCAGCCCCAGCATTTT

size: many
V: TRBV29-1
J: TRBJ1-1
D: -
CDR3: CSVRRDPNTEAFF
DNA: TGCAGCGTACGTCGGGACCCGAACACTGAAGCTTTCTTT

size: -
V: TRBV5-6
J: TRBJ1-2
D: TRBD1
CDR3: CASSPLDRGCGYTF
DNA: TGTGCCAGCAGCCCTTTGGACAGGGGCTGTGGCTACACCTTC

size: -
V: TRBV6-2/TRBV6-3
J: TRBJ2-2
D: -
CDR3: CASSYPVGTGELFF
DNA: TGTGCCAGCAGTTACCCAGTGGGCACCGGGGAGCTGTTTTTT

size: -
V: TRBV27
J: TRBJ2-7
D: -
CDR3: CASGDGNPEQYF
DNA: TGTGCCAGCGGGGACGGCAACCCCGAGCAGTACTTC

size: -
V: TRBV7-2
J: TRBJ1-5
D: -
CDR3: CASSPGHSWIYSNQPQHF
DNA: TGTGCCAGCAGCCCGGGACATTCATGGATATATAGCAATCAGCCCCAGCATTTT

size: few
V: TRBV4-3
J: TRBJ2-7
D: -
CDR3: CASSPGTFSYEQYF
DNA: TGCGCCAGCAGCCCCGGGACTTTTTCCTACGAGCAGTACTTC

size: -
V: TRBV6-6
J: TRBJ1-3
D: TRBD1
CDR3: CASSYTFQGGFSGNTIYF
DNA: TGTGCCAGCAGTTACACCTTTCAGGGGGGCTTCTCTGGAAACACCATATATTTT

size: -
V: TRBV7-9
J: TRBJ2-4
D: -
CDR3: CASSLEGVLRAKNIQYF
DNA: TGTGCCAGCAGCTTAGAGGGCGTATTGAGGGCCAAAAACATTCAGTACTTC

size: -
V: TRBV7-2
J: TRBJ1-1
D: -
CDR3: CASSLGGRYTEAFF
DNA: TGTGCCAGCAGCTTAGGGGGCAGATACACTGAAGCTTTCTTT

size: -
V: TRBV6-5
J: TRBJ1-2
D: TRBD1
CDR3: CASSQGAGYTF
DNA: TGTGCCAGCAGTCAGGGGGCTGGCTACACCTTC

size: -
V: TRBV27
J: TRBJ1-6
D: -
CDR3: CASRVTAGSYNSPLHF
DNA: TGTGCCAGCCGGGTGACAGCCGGCTCCTATAATTCACCCCTCCACTTT

size: many
V: TRBV27
J: TRBJ2-7
D: TRBD2
CDR3: CASSPWAGTSGSEQYF
DNA: TGTGCCAGCAGCCCTTGGGCCGGGACTAGCGGTTCAGAGCAGTACTTC

size: -
V: TRBV30
J: TRBJ2-2
D: -
CDR3: CAGEQAYTGELFF
DNA: TGTGCCGGCGAGCAGGCCTACACCGGGGAGCTGTTTTTT

size: once
V: TRBV11-1
J: TRBJ2-3
D: TRBD2
CDR3: CASSFRLAGDTQYF
DNA: TGTGCCAGCAGCTTCCGGCTAGCGGGAGATACGCAGTATTTT

size: few
V: TRBV29-1
J: TRBJ2-7
D: -
CDR3: CSVEDATDEQYF
DNA: TGCAGCGTTGAAGACGCCACAGACGAGCAGTACTTC

size: few
V: TRBV6-6
J: TRBJ1-2
D: TRBD1
CDR3: CASIEIQGFGYTF
DNA: TGTGCCAGCATCGAAATACAGGGGTTTGGCTACACCTTC

size: -
V: TRBV6-5
J: TRBJ2-5
D: TRBD2
CDR3: CASSPLTSGGETQYF
DNA: TGTGCCAGCAGCCCACTGACTAGCGGGGGAGAGACCCAGTACTTC

size: -
V: TRBV12-3/TRBV12-4
J: TRBJ2-7
D: -
CDR3: CASSLWQDEQYF
DNA: TGTGCCAGCAGTTTGTGGCAGGACGAGCAGTACTTC

size: many
V: TRBV12-5
J: TRBJ1-5
D: -
CDR3: CASGLDGFWPQHF
DNA: TGTGCTAGTGGTTTGGACGGGTTTTGGCCCCAGCATTTT

size: -
V: TRBV28
J: TRBJ2-7
D: -
CDR3: CASSLGPPPPEQYF
DNA: TGTGCCAGCAGTTTGGGACCTCCCCCACCCGAGCAGTACTTC

size: few
V: TRBV27
J: TRBJ1-1
D: TRBD1
CDR3: CASNAGGLTEAFF
DNA: TGTGCCAGCAACGCAGGGGGCCTCACTGAAGCTTTCTTT

size: few
V: TRBV12-3/TRBV12-4
J: TRBJ2-7
D: -
CDR3: CASSLVQGISYEQYF
DNA: TGTGCCAGCAGTTTAGTGCAGGGGATCTCCTACGAGCAGTACTTC

size: few
V: TRBV7-2
J: TRBJ1-2
D: -
CDR3: CASSLTRDYGYTF
DNA: TGTGCCAGCAGCTTGACTCGAGACTATGGCTACACCTTC

size: -
V: TRBV5-1
J: TRBJ2-5
D: TRBD2
CDR3: CASSPILAGGQETQYF
DNA: TGCGCCAGCAGTCCTATACTAGCGGGAGGCCAAGAGACCCAGTACTTC

size: -
V: TRBV3-1
J: TRBJ2-1
D: TRBD2
CDR3: CASRPSGSSYNEQFF
DNA: TGTGCCAGCAGGCCTAGCGGGAGTTCCTACAATGAGCAGTTCTTC

size: -
V: TRBV10-3
J: TRBJ2-7
D: TRBD2
CDR3: CAISDPLLAAYEQYF
DNA: TGTGCCATCAGTGATCCCCTTCTAGCGGCCTACGAGCAGTACTTC

size: once
V: TRBV6-5
J: TRBJ1-3
D: TRBD1
CDR3: CASSYDRAGGNTIYF
DNA: TGTGCCAGCAGTTACGACAGGGCAGGCGGAAACACCATATATTTT

size: many
V: TRBV11-2
J: TRBJ2-2
D: TRBD2
CDR3: CASNTGGYTGELFF
DNA: TGTGCCAGCAATACCGGGGGGTACACCGGGGAGCTGTTTTTT

size: -
V: TRBV19
J: TRBJ2-1
D: -
CDR3: CASSGKQAYNEQFF
DNA: TGTGCCAGTAGCGGAAAGCAGGCCTACAATGAGCAGTTCTTC

size: -
V: TRBV6-6
J: TRBJ2-7
D: -
CDR3: CASSSPFGGSTYEQYF
DNA: TGTGCCAGCAGTTCCCCGTTTGGAGGATCCACCTACGAGCAGTACTTC

size: few
V: TRBV4-2
J: TRBJ2-7
D: TRBD2
CDR3: CASSPEAGGSYEQYF
DNA: TGTGCCAGCAGCCCGGAAGCGGGAGGGTCCTACGAGCAGTACTTC

size: few
V: TRBV2
J: TRBJ2-1
D: -
CDR3: CASTQISYNEQFF
DNA: TGTGCCAGCACCCAGATCAGCTACAATGAGCAGTTCTTC

size: -
V: TRBV29-1
J: TRBJ2-5
D: -
CDR3: CSVVRGLYQETQYF
DNA: TGCAGCGTTGTCCGGGGCTTGTACCAAGAGACCCAGTACTTC

size: few
V: TRBV10-3
J: TRBJ1-5
D: -
CDR3: CAISDGTAQPQHF
DNA: TGTGCCATCAGTGACGGAACCGCCCAGCCCCAGCATTTT

size: -
V: TRBV4-2
J: TRBJ2-1
D: TRBD2
CDR3: CASSPTSVSYNEQFF
DNA: TGTGCCAGCAGCCCTACTAGCGTTTCCTACAATGAGCAGTTCTTC

size: -
V: TRBV20-1
J: TRBJ2-7
D: TRBD1
CDR3: CSANLVGQASSYEQYF
DNA: TGCAGTGCTAACCTCGTTGGACAGGCTAGCTCCTACGAGCAGTACTTC

size: once
V: TRBV7-9
J: TRBJ2-3
D: -
CDR3: CASSKSASDTDTQYF
DNA: TGTGCCAGCAGCAAATCGGCTAGCGACACAGATACGCAGTATTTT

size: few
V: TRBV7-9
J: TRBJ1-3
D: -
CDR3: CASSVDTIYF
DNA: TGTGCCAGCAGCGTCGACACCATATATTTT

size: few
V: TRBV4-3
J: TRBJ2-5
D: -
CDR3: CASSSGLRGFQETQYF
DNA: TGCGCCAGCAGCTCCGGCCTCAGGGGATTCCAAGAGACCCAGTACTTC